These T cell receptor beta chains were read from a single sample in a study of cytomegalovirus exposure and HLA in healthy donors. Here immunoSEQ multiplex PCR was the method, and the copy in TCRdb shows in-frame clones only, minus some. Of more than 150,000 clones listed, about 80% are singletons. Sequences were obtained from PBMCs. The receptors here all came from a woman in her 50s in good health and CMV-seropositive. The CDR3 runs from the conserved cysteine through the conserved F or W. A D gene is named only where the DNA matches it firmly. Size is omitted from some rows. Given values are once, few, many or a class for expanded clones.

clone size	D gene	V gene	J gene	CDR3 DNA	CDR3 protein
-	TRBD2	TRBV7-3	TRBJ2-1	TGTGCCAGCAGCTTATCCGCGGGGGTCTACAATGAGCAGTTCTTC	CASSLSAGVYNEQFF
-	-	TRBV7-9	TRBJ1-2	TGTGCCAGCAGCTTAGCGCGCCTCTATGGCTACACCTTC	CASSLARLYGYTF
few	TRBD1	TRBV25-1	TRBJ1-6	TGTGCCAGCAGGAGGGGGCCAAATTCACCCCTCCACTTT	CASRRGPNSPLHF
-	TRBD1	TRBV18	TRBJ2-6	TGTGCCAGCTCACCTGCGGGACAGGGGGCGCGTGCTGGGGCCAACGTCCTGACTTTC	CASSPAGQGARAGANVLTF
-	TRBD1	TRBV5-4	TRBJ2-7	TGTGCCAGCAGAACTACAGGGGGTTACGAGCAGTACTTC	CASRTTGGYEQYF
-	-	TRBV14	TRBJ1-2	TGTGCCAGCAGCCAAGTTCCTTCGGGTGGCTACACCTTC	CASSQVPSGGYTF
-	TRBD2	TRBV7-2	TRBJ2-5	TGTGCCAGCAGCTTAGGAGGTTGGGGCGGGAGGGATCAAGAGACCCAGTACTTC	CASSLGGWGGRDQETQYF
-	TRBD2	TRBV18	TRBJ2-4	TGTGCCAGCTCACCCGCGGGAGAAGTCAAAAACATTCAGTGCTTC	CASSPAGEVKNIQCF
-	TRBD1	TRBV7-8	TRBJ1-2	TGTGCCAGCAGCCGCGACAGGGACTATGGCTACACCTTC	CASSRDRDYGYTF
-	-	TRBV2	TRBJ2-1	TGTGCCAGCAACGGGGGAGTCTCCTACAATGAGCAGTTCTTC	CASNGGVSYNEQFF
few	-	TRBV7-2	TRBJ1-1	TGTGCCAGCAGCTTACGGCGCGGGAACACTGAAGCTTTCTTT	CASSLRRGNTEAFF
-	-	TRBV28	TRBJ1-5	TGTGCCAGCAGTTTAAAACTGTGGAGCAATCAGCCCCAGCATTTT	CASSLKLWSNQPQHF
-	TRBD2	TRBV11-2	TRBJ2-7	TGTGCCAGCAGCTTCACTAGCGGTTCCTACGAGCAGTACTTC	CASSFTSGSYEQYF
-	TRBD2	TRBV7-2	TRBJ2-2	TGTGCCAGCAGCGATCAGCGGGGGGGCCCCGGGGAGCTGTTTTTT	CASSDQRGGPGELFF
-	-	TRBV25-1	TRBJ2-7	TGTGCCAGCAGTGACCCCCCAGGCCTTAACGAGCAGTACTTC	CASSDPPGLNEQYF
-	-	TRBV10-3	TRBJ1-5	TGTGCCATCAGTGAGTCTGAGCGCAATCAGCCCCAGCATTTT	CAISESERNQPQHF
once	-	TRBV30	TRBJ1-2	TGTGCCCTTATGGGACTTTCGGGTGGCTACACCTTC	CALMGLSGGYTF
-	TRBD1	TRBV9	TRBJ2-3	TGTGCCAGCAGCGTACTTCCCACAGGGGGCACAGATACGCAGTATTTT	CASSVLPTGGTDTQYF
-	-	TRBV5-1	TRBJ2-3	TGCGCCAGCAGCAAAGACAGATTCACAGATACGCAGTATTTT	CASSKDRFTDTQYF
-	-	TRBV29-1	TRBJ1-2	TGCAGCGTTGCCAGGGACGGGAGGGCGGATGGCTACACCTTC	CSVARDGRADGYTF
-	-	TRBV7-9	TRBJ1-1	TGTGCCAGCAGCTTAGCGAACAGGGAAGCTTTCTTT	CASSLANREAFF
-	-	TRBV7-2	TRBJ1-2	TGTGCCAGCAGCGTTACGCAGCGCAGCCCGGGCTACACCTTC	CASSVTQRSPGYTF
-	-	TRBV30	TRBJ2-7	TGTGCCTGGAGTTTATGGGACACCTCGTACGAGCAGTACTTC	CAWSLWDTSYEQYF
few	-	TRBV5-1	TRBJ1-1	TGCGCCAGCAGCCGGGACACTACTGAAGCTTTCTTT	CASSRDTTEAFF
-	-	TRBV7-9	TRBJ2-1	TGTGCCAGCAGCTTAGTACCTCAAAGCTATGAGCAGTTCTTC	CASSLVPQSYEQFF
-	TRBD1	TRBV5-4	TRBJ2-5	TGTGCCAGCAGCTCCGGGACAGTTAAAGAGACCCAGTACTTC	CASSSGTVKETQYF
-	TRBD2	TRBV6-5	TRBJ2-3	TGTGCCAGCAGTTACTCGATCGCGGGAGCAACAGATACGCAGTATTTT	CASSYSIAGATDTQYF
-	-	TRBV2	TRBJ2-2	TGTGCCAGCAGACCCCGCTCGGGTGGGACCGGGGAGCTGTTTTTT	CASRPRSGGTGELFF
-	-	TRBV7-3	TRBJ1-1	TGTGCCAGCAGCTTAGGGCCGTTACTTGAAGCTTTCTTT	CASSLGPLLEAFF
-	TRBD1	TRBV11-3	TRBJ2-7	TGTGCCAGCAGCTTAGATGGACAGGGGGGCGGCGAGCAGTACTTC	CASSLDGQGGGEQYF
once	-	TRBV2	TRBJ1-5	TGTGCTTCCGCTGGGGCCGAAAACCCCAATCAGCCCCAGCATTTT	CASAGAENPNQPQHF
-	-	TRBV14	TRBJ2-7	TGTGCCAGCAGCCAATCAGGGCTCTACGAGCAGTACTTC	CASSQSGLYEQYF
-	-	TRBV19	TRBJ1-1	TGTGCCAGTAGTATCTCCACCGGGGAAACTGAAGCTTTCTTT	CASSISTGETEAFF
-	-	TRBV21-1	TRBJ2-5	TGTGCCAGCAGCAAAGCGCGGGACAGGGATGAGACCCAGTACTTC	CASSKARDRDETQYF
-	TRBD2	TRBV7-2	TRBJ2-2	TGTGCCAGCAGCCCCGGGACTAGCGGGAGAACCGGGGAGCTGTTTTTT	CASSPGTSGRTGELFF
-	TRBD1	TRBV7-7	TRBJ2-3	TGTGCTAGCAGCCCCGGGACAGGGGTCACAGATACGCAGTATTTT	CASSPGTGVTDTQYF
-	-	TRBV27	TRBJ1-6	TGTGCCAGCAGTCCCCCCGGTACACCCCTCCACTTT	CASSPPGTPLHF
-	-	TRBV6-6	TRBJ1-1	TGTGCCAGTTCCGGACGCACAGGGAACACTGAAGCTTTCTTT	CASSGRTGNTEAFF
-	-	TRBV5-1	TRBJ2-3	TGCGCCAGCACCTTAGGGGGTTGGACAGATACGCAGTATTTT	CASTLGGWTDTQYF